A selection of T cell receptor beta chains follows, all from one sample in a study of blood T cells in healthy people across ages. In TCRdb, the 5' RACE reads were re-called with MiXCR into one record per CDR3 protein. The data hold fewer than 800,000 distinct CDR3 sequences, with roughly 21% observed a single time. The sequenced material came from blood. The receptors were gathered from a man between 65 and 79 years old in good health. The CDR3 runs from the conserved cysteine through the conserved F or W. The D gene is left open where the match is weak. A row's size may be missing; if present it is once, few, many or a size class.

V gene	CDR3 length	clone size	J gene	D gene	CDR3 DNA	CDR3 protein
TRBV4-1	13	NA	TRBJ1-2	NA	TGCGCCAGCAGTGTCCAGAGTAACTATGGCTACACCTTC	CASSVQSNYGYTF
TRBV27	14	NA	TRBJ2-5	NA	TGTGCCAGCAGTTTAGCGATGACCCAAGAGACCCAGTACTTC	CASSLAMTQETQYF
TRBV7-9	15	few	TRBJ1-1	NA	TGTGCCAGCAGCTTATTGACAGCGCTCTACACTGAAGCTTTCTTT	CASSLLTALYTEAFF
TRBV20-1	13	NA	TRBJ1-2	NA	TGCAGTGCGCCAAGGTCGGGGGATAATGGCTACACCTTC	CSAPRSGDNGYTF
TRBV3-1	15	few	TRBJ2-3	TRBD1	TGTGCCAGCACCCAACGGGACAGGCGGACAGATACGCAGTATTTT	CASTQRDRRTDTQYF
TRBV6-2/TRBV6-3	17	NA	TRBJ2-1	NA	TGTGCCAGCAGTTACCGTGTTGGGAGCACGGCCTACAATGAGCAGTTCTTC	CASSYRVGSTAYNEQFF
TRBV18	14	NA	TRBJ2-1	TRBD2	TGTGCCAGCTCACCGCCGGGACTAGCCGATGAGCAGTTCTTC	CASSPPGLADEQFF
TRBV20-1	12	once	TRBJ2-7	NA	TGCAGTGCTAGGCGGCGCTCCTACGAGCAGTACTTC	CSARRRSYEQYF
TRBV6-2/TRBV6-3	16	NA	TRBJ2-7	TRBD1	TGTGCCAGCAGTCCCCGGGACAGGGGTCTCTCCTACGAGCAGTACTTC	CASSPRDRGLSYEQYF
TRBV12-3/TRBV12-4	15	NA	TRBJ1-4	TRBD1	TGTGCCAGCAGTTTACTTGGAGGAGGGGGCGAAAAACTGTTTTTT	CASSLLGGGGEKLFF
TRBV7-2	16	NA	TRBJ2-1	TRBD2	TGTGCCAGCAGCAAAGGACTAGCCGGAGCCTACAATGAGCAGTTCTTC	CASSKGLAGAYNEQFF
TRBV7-3	12	many	TRBJ2-1	NA	TGTGCCAGCAGCTCGAACAGCTATGAGCAGTTCTTC	CASSSNSYEQFF
TRBV20-1	13	many	TRBJ2-1	NA	TGCAGTGCTAGGGCGGGGTCCGGGGATGAGCAGTTCTTC	CSARAGSGDEQFF
TRBV25-1	14	few	TRBJ2-7	TRBD2	TGTGCCAGCAGTGCCCTAGCGGAGACCTACGAGCAGTACTTC	CASSALAETYEQYF
TRBV29-1	14	few	TRBJ2-1	TRBD2	TGCAGCGTTGGACACTGGTCTAGCGGCAATGAGCAGTTCTTC	CSVGHWSSGNEQFF
TRBV6-2/TRBV6-3	15	NA	TRBJ1-3	NA	TGTGCCAGCAGACGACAGGCGAGCTCTGGAAACACCATATATTTT	CASRRQASSGNTIYF
TRBV29-1	13	many	TRBJ2-2	NA	TGCAGCGGGATAGCGGTCAACACCGGGGAGCTGTTTTTT	CSGIAVNTGELFF
TRBV29-1	13	NA	TRBJ1-4	NA	TGCAGCGCCCGAGGTGCAGCTAATGAAAAACTGTTTTTT	CSARGAANEKLFF
TRBV12-3/TRBV12-4	19	NA	TRBJ2-1	NA	TGTGCCAGCAGTTCCGTTGGGACAGGAATAGCGGGAGAGAGGAATGAGCAGTTCTTC	CASSSVGTGIAGERNEQFF
TRBV28	14	few	TRBJ2-7	NA	TGTGCCAGCAGTTTATCCAGGGTAAGAGACGAGCAGTACTTC	CASSLSRVRDEQYF